The 2 T cell receptor beta chains below all came from one sample that was sequenced in a study of beta chain features in type 1 diabetes. Expressed TCRB transcripts were sequenced because the entire RNA isolate underwent reverse transcription. Profiled with immunoSEQ multiplex PCR; TCRdb holds only in-frame clones, not every one. The profile shows about 45,000 clones, 51% of them singletons. The specimen sequenced was Tregs from blood. These receptors were taken from a young woman in good health.

This clone has a single count. This sequence joins TRBV7-9 and TRBJ2-7; unclear D gene. Germline lookup yields CDR1 SEHNR and CDR2 FQNEAQ (reference sequence). V lost 3 bases, J lost 7 bases, and 13 bases lay in between. This CDR3 has 13 residues. This CDR3 is CASSFGVSQEQYF. The CDR3 nucleotides read TGTGCCAGCAGCTTTGGAGTTAGTCAAGAGCAGTACTTC.

CDR3 in DNA: TGTGCCAGTAGGAGTAGCGGGGAGACCCAGTACTTC. This encodes CASRSSGETQYF. The genes are TRBV19 and TRBJ2-5; 7 bases align to TRBD2. Germline V gives CDR1 LNHDA, CDR2 SQIVND (reference sequence). Germline trimming cut 6 bases from V and 5 bases from J; bases unmatched to any gene: 3. This CDR3 has 12 residues. Variable domain in full (rest from reference TRBV19 and TRBJ2-5): DGGITQSPKYLFRKEGQNVTLSCEQNLNHDAMYWYRQDPGQGLRLIYYSQIVNDFQKGDIAEGYSVSREKKESFPLTVTSAQKNPTAFYLCASRSSGETQYFGPGTRLLVL.